These 32 T cell receptor beta chains came from one sample sequenced in a study of PD-L1 blockade in urothelial cancer (dated by TCRdb to about 2017). Preparation of the library involved the immunoSEQ multiplex PCR assay. Not all clones reach the TCRdb copy of this immuneACCESS table, which keeps in-frame sequences only. Checked studies attribute under half of the gap to unresolved V genes and leave the rest unexplained. The sample table shows around 25,000 clones, and approximately 90% are seen once. The ten largest clones add up to under 3.5% of the sample. The source material was PBMCs, sampled around atezolizumab (anti-PD-L1) treatment. These receptors all stem from a man aged 45-65 years with urothelial cancer.

The CDR3 DNA is TGTGCCAGCAGCTATAGCGGGGGGACGCATGAGCAGTTCTTC. This translates into CASSYSGGTHEQFF. V usage is TRBV7-3 and J usage is TRBJ2-1, with TRBD2 matching 10 bases. The germline CDR1 and CDR2 sequences are SGHTA and FQGTGA. J was trimmed by 8 bases and V by 4 bases; bases with no gene match: 5. The length of the CDR3 is 14 residues.

The J gene is TRBJ1-5, the V gene TRBV5-5; D call uncertain. Looked up from germline, CDR1 is SGHKS and CDR2 is YYEKEE (reference sequence). The CDR3 runs 15 residues. V was shortened by 0 bases and J by 0 bases, with 7 bases between the two germline ends. CDR3 bases: TGTGCCAGCAGCTTGGCCGGGGTTAGCAATCAGCCCCAGCATTTT. Its protein product is CASSLAGVSNQPQHF.

The V call is TRBV18, the J call TRBJ1-5; 9 nucleotides agree with TRBD1. Trimming removed 2 bases from V and 6 bases from J; junction bases left unmatched: 5. The germline CDR1 and CDR2 sequences are KGHSH and LQKENI. The CDR3 has 15 residues. This chain's CDR3 is CASSPGTGSGQPQHF. For the CDR3, the DNA is TGTGCCAGCTCACCAGGGACAGGGTCCGGTCAGCCCCAGCATTTT.

This clone turned up a few times. This chain joins TRBV4-2 and TRBJ1-1; D remains unclear. The CDR3 spans 15 residues. The germline V and J ends were trimmed by 1 base and 0 bases, with 9 bases remaining between them. CDR1 is LGHNA and CDR2 is YNFKEQ in the germline V gene. CDR3 region: CASSQGAGMNTEAFF. Written as DNA, the CDR3 is TGTGCCAGCAGCCAAGGGGCAGGCATGAACACTGAAGCTTTCTTT.

The genes are TRBV29-1 and TRBJ1-1; D is perhaps TRBD1 (6 bases). Germline CDR1 is SQVTM and CDR2 is ANQGSEA. The CDR3 loop spans 13 amino acids. Trimming took 7 bases from V and 1 from J, leaving 13 bases between them. CDR3 amino acids: CSAAAGENTEAFF. The DNA for the CDR3 is TGCAGCGCCGCGGCAGGGGAGAACACTGAAGCTTTCTTT.

V and J are TRBV5-1 and TRBJ1-4; D is ambiguous. The CDR3 consists of 16 residues. Germline lookup yields CDR1 SGHRS and CDR2 YFSETQ. Between the trimmed V and J ends, which lost 5 bases and 0 bases, there was a span of 14 bases. The CDR3 sequence: CASRRGSGTTNEKLFF. DNA of the CDR3: TGCGCCAGCAGACGTGGATCAGGAACAACTAATGAAAAACTGTTTTTT.

The genes are TRBV28 and TRBJ1-2; 8 bases are a match to TRBD1. CDR3 size: 13 residues. The trim removed 5 bases at V and 7 bases at J, leaving 6 bases unmatched. The V gene's germline CDR1 is MDHEN and CDR2 SYDVKM. The CDR3 reads CASSPGQGGGYTF. The CDR3, as DNA: TGTGCCAGCAGTCCAGGACAGGGAGGTGGCTACACCTTC.

The chain recombines TRBV15 with TRBJ2-1; TRBD2 agrees at 7 bases. Germline values: CDR1 LNHNV, CDR2 YYDKDF (reference sequence). The CDR3 has 18 amino acids. Trimming removed 0 bases from V and 4 bases from J; junction bases left unmatched: 12. In DNA form, the CDR3 reads TGTGCCACCAGCAGAGATAAACCGGGAGGTCCTTTTTACAATGAGCAGTTCTTC. Translation: CATSRDKPGGPFYNEQFF.

This clone was seen a few times. V and J are TRBV13 and TRBJ2-5, with 9 bases that match TRBD2. V lost 3 bases and J lost 3; bases outside the gene matches: 5. Germline V gene data show CDR1 as PRHDT and CDR2 as FYEKMQ (reference sequence). The CDR3 has 15 residues. The CDR3 nucleotides read TGTGCCAGCAGCTTTGGGACTAGCAGAGAAGAGACCCAGTACTTC. This gives the protein CASSFGTSREETQYF.

This chain links TRBV7-2 with TRBJ1-2; 9 nucleotides align to TRBD1. The germline V gene encodes CDR1 SGHTA and CDR2 FQGNSA. This CDR3 is 15 amino acids long. J was trimmed by 5 bases and V by 7 bases; bases with no gene match: 11. The CDR3 sequence is CASNPRTGEGYGYTF. The CDR3 DNA sequence: TGTGCCAGCAACCCCAGGACAGGGGAGGGATATGGCTACACCTTC.

This chain connects TRBV11-2 to TRBJ2-1; 13 bases agree with TRBD2. From germline, CDR1 is SGHAT and CDR2 FQNNGV. Trimming cost V 8 bases and J 4 bases; bases outside gene matches: 8. The CDR3 sequence is 16 residues long. Written as DNA, the CDR3 is TGTGCCAGCCGACTAGCGGGAGGTGGGTCTTACAATGAGCAGTTCTTC. This gives the protein CASRLAGGGSYNEQFF.

The V gene is TRBV7-2, the J gene TRBJ2-7, with TRBD1 as a possible D gene (6 bases). V lost 5 bases to trimming and J lost 2 bases, with 16 bases between them. Germline lookup yields CDR1 SGHTA and CDR2 FQGNSA. This CDR3 comprises 15 residues. The CDR3 sequence: CASSPTGTLTYEQYF. CDR3 sequence (DNA): TGTGCCAGCAGCCCAACCGGGACACTCACCTACGAGCAGTACTTC.

In its sample, this clone was seen a few times. The gene calls are TRBV7-9 and TRBJ1-5; a weak D match, TRBD1 (5 bases). This CDR3 spans 15 amino acids. V lost 1 base and J 6 bases, leaving 13 bases between the germline ends. CDR1 and CDR2 (germline): SEHNR, FQNEAQ (reference sequence). This CDR3 is CASSLGRGFGQPQHF. The CDR3 coding sequence is TGTGCCAGCAGCTTAGGCCGGGGGTTCGGTCAGCCCCAGCATTTT.

The chain employs TRBV2 and TRBJ1-5, with TRBD1 as a possible D gene (6 bases). Germline V CDR1 and CDR2: SNHLY, FYNNEI. The length of the CDR3 is 13 residues. V was cut by 5 bases and J by 7 bases, with 12 bases left in between. Written as DNA, the CDR3 is TGTGCCAGCAGTAGGGGGGGAGGGCAGCCCCAGCATTTT. Protein sequence: CASSRGGGQPQHF.

The chain has TRBV2 and TRBJ1-1; 8 bases align to TRBD1. The V segment lost 8 bases and the J segment 0 bases; nucleotides outside the gene matches: 20. The germline V gene has CDR1 SNHLY and CDR2 FYNNEI. The CDR3 has 19 amino acids. The CDR3 bases are TGTGCCAGCCCCCTGGGACAGGCTGACCTATGGGATATGAACACTGAAGCTTTCTTT. Translating it yields CASPLGQADLWDMNTEAFF.

This clone occurred once. The chain is built from TRBV18 and TRBJ2-7; D is undetermined. CDR1 is KGHSH, CDR2 LQKENI, per germline. V was pared by 1 base and J by 4 bases, with 5 bases between. The CDR3 covers 12 residues. The CDR3 loop reads CASSPREYEQYF. CDR3 in DNA: TGTGCCAGCTCACCACGAGAGTACGAGCAGTACTTC.

This chain links TRBV5-6 with TRBJ1-1; D remains ambiguous. The germline gives CDR1 SGHDT, CDR2 YYEEEE. With 1 base removed from V and 10 bases from J, the gap between germline ends came to 11 bases. The CDR3 is made up of 12 amino acids. The CDR3 protein is CASSLKLRRAFF. Written as DNA, the CDR3 is TGTGCCAGCAGCTTGAAACTCCGTCGAGCTTTCTTT.

The rearrangement links TRBV27 to TRBJ2-5, with TRBD2 matching over 9 bases. The V gene end was trimmed by 3 bases and the J gene end by 4 bases; junction bases not matched to a gene: 12. CDR1 MNHEY and CDR2 SMNVEV come from the germline V gene (reference sequence). This CDR3 region has 17 residues. Here the CDR3 reads CASSFSGGGAPRETQYF. The CDR3 nucleotides read TGTGCCAGCAGTTTCTCTGGCGGGGGGGCGCCTAGAGAGACCCAGTACTTC.

J is TRBJ1-1 and V is TRBV19; the D gene is possibly TRBD1 (5 bases). V was pared by 7 bases and J by 0 bases, with 18 bases between. CDR1 and CDR2 from the germline V gene are LNHDA and SQIVND (reference sequence). The CDR3 has 16 amino acids. CDR3 loop: CASNPARGLMNTEAFF. In DNA, the CDR3 is TGTGCCAGTAACCCTGCGCGGGGGTTGATGAACACTGAAGCTTTCTTT.

The rearrangement joins TRBV5-4 to TRBJ1-4; 7 nucleotides match TRBD1. V dropped 4 bases and J dropped 3; count of bases not matched to a gene: 6. Germline V CDR1 and CDR2: SGHNT, YYREEE (reference sequence). The CDR3 consists of 15 residues. This CDR3 reads CASSLRGRPNEKLFF. DNA for the CDR3: TGTGCCAGCAGCCTCAGGGGGAGGCCTAATGAAAAACTGTTTTTT.

The rearrangement links TRBV6-6 to TRBJ2-7; 10 bases are a match to TRBD2. V lost 2 bases to trimming and J lost 6 bases; unmatched junction nucleotides: 7. CDR3 length: 15 residues. Germline V gives CDR1 MNHNY, CDR2 SVGAGI (reference sequence). The chain's CDR3 is CASSYSASGSSEQYF. Here the CDR3 DNA reads TGTGCCAGCAGTTACAGTGCTAGCGGGAGTTCCGAGCAGTACTTC.

The DNA for the CDR3 is TGTGCCACCAGCAATGGAGGGGAAGGAACTAATGAAAAACTGTTTTTT. Translated, it gives CATSNGGEGTNEKLFF. The V gene is TRBV15, the J gene TRBJ1-4; a weak D match, TRBD1 (5 bases). This CDR3 is 16 amino acids long. The V gene lost 4 bases and the J gene lost 1 base, with 13 bases spanning the gap. The germline V gene has CDR1 LNHNV and CDR2 YYDKDF (reference sequence).

The chain is built from TRBV5-8 and TRBJ2-3; 14 positions agree with TRBD2. Germline-derived CDR1 and CDR2 are SGHTS and YDEGEE. J lost 2 bases, V lost 4 bases, and 3 bases had no gene match. This CDR3 comprises 16 residues. The CDR3 region has the DNA TGTGCCAGCAGCCTGGGACTAGCGGGAGTCACAGATACGCAGTATTTT. This gives the protein CASSLGLAGVTDTQYF.

V is TRBV7-9 and J is TRBJ1-1; D gene uncertain. Germline V CDR1 and CDR2: SEHNR, FQNEAQ (reference sequence). CDR3 length equals 13 residues. The V end was cut by 5 bases, the J end by 1 base, with 8 bases between. In DNA form, the CDR3 reads TGTGCCAGCAGCATTAGTCCGAACACTGAAGCTTTCTTT. Translating gives CASSISPNTEAFF.

This clone is medium-sized. The chain couples TRBV25-1 to TRBJ2-1, with D tentatively TRBD2 (6 bases). This CDR3 has 16 amino acids. The germline CDR1 and CDR2 sequences are MGHDK and SYGVNS. The ends were cut back, 1 base at V and 5 bases at J, with 15 bases in the middle. The CDR3 is CASSEWTTAHNNEQFF. CDR3 DNA sequence: TGTGCCAGCAGTGAATGGACTACAGCCCATAACAATGAGCAGTTCTTC.

The chain recombines TRBV29-1 with TRBJ1-1; TRBD1 agrees at 9 bases. Trimming cost V 7 bases and J 1 base; bases outside gene matches: 7. From germline, CDR1 is SQVTM and CDR2 ANQGSEA. This CDR3 has 14 residues. This CDR3 reads CSGGQGGKNTEAFF. The CDR3, as DNA: TGCAGCGGGGGACAGGGCGGTAAGAACACTGAAGCTTTCTTT.

The chain uses TRBV29-1 and TRBJ1-1; the D gene is possibly TRBD1 (5 bases). This CDR3 has 15 residues. CDR1 SQVTM and CDR2 ANQGSEA come from the germline V gene. Deletions cut 6 bases from V and 0 bases from J, with 17 bases between. Here the CDR3 DNA reads TGCAGCGTGGAATGGGTAGGGGCACTGAACACTGAAGCTTTCTTT. Protein: CSVEWVGALNTEAFF.

This clone was seen more than once but under ten times. The rearrangement uses TRBV21-1 and TRBJ1-5; the table's D call of TRBD1 was not tested on the DNA. TRBV21-1 is an annotated pseudogene. The CDR3 is 15 amino acids. CDR3 in DNA: TGTGCCAGCAGCAAAATCAGGGGCCAGGGGCAGCCCCAGCATTTT. The encoded protein is CASSKIRGQGQPQHF.

The chain is built from TRBV6-5 and TRBJ2-2; unclear D gene. CDR3 size: 13 residues. Looked up from germline, CDR1 is MNHEY and CDR2 is SVGAGI. Deletions cut 2 bases from V and 7 bases from J, with 8 bases between. The chain's CDR3 is CASSYPLGGELFF. As DNA, the CDR3 is TGTGCCAGCAGTTACCCTCTCGGCGGGGAGCTGTTTTTT.

A few counts support this clone. The CDR3 coding sequence is TGTGCCAGCAGTACAGGGACAAGCAAAAACATTCAGTACTTC. It yields the protein CASSTGTSKNIQYF. The chain couples TRBV27 to TRBJ2-4, with a tentative D call TRBD1 (6 bases). The germline gives CDR1 MNHEY, CDR2 SMNVEV (reference sequence). This CDR3 comprises 14 residues. The germline V and J ends were trimmed by 5 bases and 3 bases, with 11 bases remaining between them.

This clone was observed a handful of times. V gene TRBV6-4 combines with J gene TRBJ2-3; the D gene is possibly TRBD2 (6 bases). Trimming shortened V by 4 bases and J by 8 bases, and 13 bases separated the two germline ends. The CDR3 has 13 amino acids. Looked up from germline, CDR1 is MRHNA and CDR2 is SNTAGT. CDR3 residues: CASSGSSEGTQYF. In DNA form, the CDR3 reads TGTGCCAGCAGTGGGTCTAGCGAGGGTACGCAGTATTTT.

The chain uses TRBV7-9 and TRBJ2-7; 7 nucleotides line up with TRBD2. Germline assignment: CDR1 SEHNR and CDR2 FQNEAQ (reference sequence). The CDR3 has 14 amino acids. After removal of 1 base from V and 5 bases from J, the junction contained 5 bases not matched to a gene. As DNA, the CDR3 is TGTGCCAGCAGCTTAGGCGCGGGAGTCGACGAGCAGTACTTC. Translated: CASSLGAGVDEQYF.